The 20 T cell receptor beta chains presented below share a single source sample, sequenced in a study of cytomegalovirus exposure and HLA in healthy donors. Produced via immunoSEQ multiplex PCR; TCRdb's table is partial and in-frame only. The sample has some 120,000 clones, about 90% seen once; the top ten hold about 1.9%. What was sequenced was PBMCs. All receptors come from a woman aged 18-35 years in good health and CMV-seronegative.

V gene TRBV27 combines with J gene TRBJ1-6; 8 bases fit TRBD1. The CDR3 covers 14 residues. CDR1 MNHEY and CDR2 SMNVEV come from the germline V gene (reference sequence). Trimming took 2 bases from V and 8 from J; bases not matched to a gene: 2. The DNA for the CDR3 is TGTGCCAGCAGTTTACAGGGGGCTTATTCACCCCTCCACTTT. Its protein is CASSLQGAYSPLHF.

This clone showed up just a few times. The V gene is TRBV16, the J gene TRBJ1-1; tentatively, D is TRBD1 (5 bases). CDR1 is KGHSY and CDR2 is FQNENV in the germline V gene. V dropped 3 bases and J dropped 1 base, with 12 bases sitting between them. The CDR3 is 15 amino acids. The CDR3 loop reads CASSHTAGRNTEAFF. CDR3 nucleotide sequence: TGTGCCAGCAGCCACACGGCGGGGCGGAACACTGAAGCTTTCTTT.

This clone was observed a handful of times. Here the CDR3 reads CASSQDLAVQETQYF. As DNA, the CDR3 is TGCGCCAGCAGCCAAGACCTAGCGGTTCAAGAGACCCAGTACTTC. The chain employs TRBV4-1 and TRBJ2-5; 7 bases match TRBD2. Germline CDR1 is MGHRA and CDR2 is YSYEKL. Trimming at V came to 0 bases and at J to 2 bases, leaving 3 bases not matched to a gene. The CDR3 is 15 amino acids.

The V call is TRBV6-6, the J call TRBJ2-1; 10 positions match TRBD1. Germline V CDR1 and CDR2: MNHNY, SVGAGI (reference sequence). The CDR3 covers 15 residues. The ends lost 5 bases at V and 7 bases at J; junction bases unmatched: 8. The CDR3 is CASSTGTGVFNEQFF. The DNA for the CDR3 is TGTGCCAGCAGTACCGGGACAGGGGTTTTTAATGAGCAGTTCTTC.

The CDR3: CASSKAGTSRAYEQYF. Here the CDR3 DNA reads TGTGCCAGTAGTAAGGCCGGGACTAGCAGGGCCTACGAGCAGTACTTC. The chain is built from TRBV19 and TRBJ2-7; 9 bases align to TRBD2. The CDR3 runs 16 residues. Germline CDR1 reads LNHDA; CDR2 reads SQIVND (reference sequence). Unmatched junction bases numbered 9, after V lost 4 bases and J lost 2 bases.

Concerning this clone: Different DNA sequences within this sample yield the same CDR3. The rearrangement joins TRBV27 to TRBJ2-7; D gene unclear. This CDR3 is 13 amino acids long. Germline CDR1 MNHEY, CDR2 SMNVEV (reference sequence). V dropped 2 bases and J dropped 1 base, with 6 bases sitting between them. In DNA, the CDR3 is TGTGCCAGCAGTTTAACCGGTTCCTACGAGCAGTACTTC. It encodes CASSLTGSYEQYF.

The CDR3 bases are TGTGCCTGGAGTTCCCGTCGGGTATACTCGTTTTCGGCTGGAAACACCATATATTTT. Residues: CAWSSRRVYSFSAGNTIYF. The rearrangement links TRBV30 to TRBJ1-3; D gene ambiguous. Germline CDR1 reads GTSNPN; CDR2 reads SVGIG (reference sequence). The CDR3 covers 19 residues. V was cut by 2 bases and J by 2 bases, with 25 bases left in between.

The chain is built from TRBV6-5 and TRBJ2-7; 7 bases fit TRBD2. After removal of 6 bases from V and 3 bases from J, the junction contained 11 bases not matched to a gene. This CDR3 is 15 amino acids long. Germline loops: CDR1 MNHEY, CDR2 SVGAGI. CDR3 residues: CASRRAGRKNYEQYF. The DNA for the CDR3 is TGTGCCAGCAGAAGAGCGGGACGGAAAAACTACGAGCAGTACTTC.

This sequence joins TRBV15 and TRBJ1-5; D possibly corresponds to TRBD1 (6 bases). The germline CDR1 and CDR2 sequences are LNHNV and YYDKDF (reference sequence). Trimming pared 5 bases from V and 4 bases from J, leaving 24 bases between. This CDR3 has 18 residues. CDR3 sequence reads: CATSPQLLRQASNQPQHF. CDR3 DNA sequence: TGTGCCACCAGCCCTCAACTACTAAGACAGGCTAGTAATCAGCCCCAGCATTTT. The full variable domain, its missing parts supplied by reference TRBV15 and TRBJ1-5, is DAMVIQNPRYQVTQFGKPVTLSCSQTLNHNVMYWYQQKSSQAPKLLFHYYDKDFNNEADTPDNFQSRRPNTSFCFLDIRSPGLGDTAMYLCATSPQLLRQASNQPQHFGDGTRLSIL.

Only one count was recorded for this clone. CDR3 bases: TGCAGCGTTGCAGGGGACACTGAAGCTTTCTTT. Protein product: CSVAGDTEAFF. The rearrangement joins TRBV29-1 to TRBJ1-1; TRBD1 might be the D (6 bases). The germline V and J ends were trimmed by 4 bases and 3 bases, with 6 bases remaining between them. CDR3 length equals 11 residues. Germline V gene sequence: CDR1 SQVTM, CDR2 ANQGSEA.

This chain links TRBV7-8 with TRBJ2-7, with 8 bases fitting TRBD2. Germline trimming cut 0 bases from V and 0 bases from J; bases unmatched to any gene: 1. There are 15 residues in the CDR3. Germline-derived CDR1 and CDR2 are SGHVS and FQNEAQ. CDR3 sequence reads: CASSLASGVSYEQYF. The CDR3 coding sequence is TGTGCCAGCAGCTTAGCTAGCGGGGTCTCCTACGAGCAGTACTTC.

V usage is TRBV9 and J usage is TRBJ2-7, with 7 bases fitting TRBD2. Germline V gene lookup returns CDR1 SGDLS and CDR2 YYNGEE. V lost 0 bases and J lost 3; bases outside the gene matches: 12. The CDR3 loop spans 17 amino acids. This CDR3 is CASSVGLLGGSSYEQYF. The CDR3 DNA is TGTGCCAGCAGCGTAGGACTTCTCGGGGGGTCTAGCTACGAGCAGTACTTC.

V and J are TRBV7-2 and TRBJ2-3, with 13 bases lining up with TRBD2. The CDR3 is 17 amino acids. The V and J ends lost 1 base and 2 bases, in that order; junction bases with no gene match: 3. CDR1 is SGHTA and CDR2 is FQGNSA in the germline V gene. The CDR3 coding sequence is TGTGCCAGCAGCTTAGTGGGACTAGCGGGACTCACAGATACGCAGTATTTT. Its protein is CASSLVGLAGLTDTQYF.

This chain connects TRBV5-1 to TRBJ1-2, with TRBD1 matching 11 bases. Germline CDR1 and CDR2: SGHRS and YFSETQ. The CDR3 loop spans 16 amino acids. Germline trimming cut 2 bases from V and 6 bases from J; bases unmatched to any gene: 9. CDR3 in amino acids: CASSFITGTGGDGYTF. Written as DNA, the CDR3 is TGCGCCAGCAGCTTTATAACCGGGACAGGGGGTGATGGCTACACCTTC.

This chain links TRBV6-1 with TRBJ2-7; TRBD1 might be the D (6 bases). V lost 5 bases and J lost 4, with 18 bases in between. The CDR3 runs 15 residues. From germline, CDR1 is MNHNS and CDR2 SASEGT. The CDR3 nucleotides are TGTGCCAGCAGTAGTCCCCTCACAGGGAAGTACGAGCAGTACTTC. Residues: CASSSPLTGKYEQYF.

The chain links TRBV28 to TRBJ2-5; 8 nucleotides align to TRBD1. This CDR3 is built from 15 residues. V gave up 6 bases and J gave up 7 bases; unmatched junction bases: 13. Germline V CDR1 and CDR2: MDHEN, SYDVKM. The CDR3, as DNA: TGTGCCAGCAGGCCGATGGACAGGGACGCGGGGACCCAGTACTTC. Translated: CASRPMDRDAGTQYF.

The gene calls are TRBV4-1 and TRBJ2-2, with TRBD1 matching over 9 bases. V gave up 4 bases and J gave up 2 bases; unmatched junction bases: 5. The CDR3 extends over 16 amino acids. Germline V gene lookup returns CDR1 MGHRA and CDR2 YSYEKL. The CDR3 DNA reads TGCGCCAGCAGCCCCGGGACAGGGAAAAACACCGGGGAGCTGTTTTTT. This codes for CASSPGTGKNTGELFF.

V gene TRBV30 combines with J gene TRBJ1-1; 8 bases align to TRBD1. The CDR3 consists of 12 residues. The V and J ends lost 5 bases and 6 bases, in that order; junction bases with no gene match: 5. In germline, CDR1 is GTSNPN, CDR2 SVGIG (reference sequence). CDR3 coding DNA: TGTGCCTGGGACCAGGGGGCTCCTGAAGCTTTCTTT. Translated, it gives CAWDQGAPEAFF. Variable domain in full (rest from reference TRBV30 and TRBJ1-1): SQTIHQWPATLVQPVGSPLSLECTVEGTSNPNLYWYRQAAGRGLQLLFYSVGIGQISSEVPQNLSASRPQDRQFILSSKKLLLSDSGFYLCAWDQGAPEAFFGQGTRLTVV.

The rearrangement links TRBV9 to TRBJ2-2; TRBD2 is a possible D gene (6 bases). Trimming removed 0 bases from V and 5 bases from J, with 8 bases in between. Germline CDR1 is SGDLS and CDR2 is YYNGEE. The CDR3 extends over 14 amino acids. DNA of the CDR3: TGTGCCAGCAGCGTAGTGGGGGGAACCGGGGAGCTGTTTTTT. Translation gives CASSVVGGTGELFF.

V gene TRBV6-1 combines with J gene TRBJ2-7; D not certain. The CDR3 is made up of 10 amino acids. Germline CDR1 reads MNHNS; CDR2 reads SASEGT. Trimming cost V 6 bases and J 4 bases, with 4 bases left between them. This chain's CDR3 is CASRTYEQYF. The DNA for the CDR3 is TGTGCCAGCAGAACTTACGAGCAGTACTTC.